These 6 T cell receptor beta chains were sequenced from one sample in a study of blood T cell repertoires in COVID-19 (dated by TCRdb to about 2020). Library preparation was by the immunoSEQ multiplex PCR assay. Drawn from immuneACCESS, this table holds only the in-frame rearrangements with V and J called that TCRdb kept. Clones are partly lost; checked studies trace under half to an unresolved V gene and leave the rest unexplained. This sample comprises 85,000 to 95,000 clones, about 82% of them detected only once. The top ten clonotypes cover roughly 25% of the sample. The sample was peripheral blood. These receptors were collected from a human donor in a cohort sampled during active COVID-19.

In its sample, this clone was seen a few times. The chain joins TRBV6-1 to TRBJ1-5; D is uncertain. The CDR3 has 16 amino acids. V shed 1 base and J shed 4 bases, with 14 bases lying between them. CDR1 and CDR2 (germline): MNHNS, SASEGT. The CDR3 loop reads CASSEGGGMRNQPQHF. The CDR3 DNA reads TGTGCCAGCAGTGAAGGTGGAGGGATGCGGAATCAGCCCCAGCATTTT.

The chain joins TRBV27 to TRBJ2-1, with 12 bases fitting TRBD1. Trimming removed 4 bases from V and 7 bases from J; junction bases left unmatched: 8. CDR1 MNHEY and CDR2 SMNVEV come from the germline V gene (reference sequence). The CDR3 sequence is 16 residues long. CDR3: CASSSPGQGAFNEQFF. The CDR3 coding sequence is TGTGCCAGCAGTTCCCCGGGACAGGGGGCATTTAATGAGCAGTTCTTC.

This clone is classed as medium-sized. This sequence joins TRBV4-1 and TRBJ2-7; perhaps TRBD2 as D (7 bases). Germline V gene sequence: CDR1 MGHRA, CDR2 YSYEKL. V lost 3 bases and J 2 bases, leaving 17 bases between the germline ends. The CDR3 consists of 16 residues. CDR3 amino acids: CASSHRGADLPYEQYF. CDR3 coding DNA: TGCGCCAGCAGCCACCGGGGGGCAGATCTCCCCTACGAGCAGTACTTC.

The rearrangement links TRBV5-4 to TRBJ2-2; D possibly corresponds to TRBD1 (6 bases). V was clipped by 0 bases and J by 4 bases, with 13 bases between them. Germline V gene sequence: CDR1 SGHNT, CDR2 YYREEE (reference sequence). The CDR3 runs 16 residues. The CDR3: CASSLGLWGRTGELFF. DNA of the CDR3: TGTGCCAGCAGCTTGGGCCTATGGGGGCGCACCGGGGAGCTGTTTTTT.

The chain recombines TRBV7-9 with TRBJ2-3; no firm D call. The CDR3 contains 17 residues. Germline V lookup: CDR1 SEHNR, CDR2 FQNEAQ (reference sequence). The V and J ends lost 5 bases and 2 bases respectively, with 20 bases between them. In DNA form, the CDR3 reads TGTGCCAGCAGCCGAACGCTTCTGGCCTCAATCACAGATACGCAGTATTTT. Protein: CASSRTLLASITDTQYF. Full variable domain (outside the CDR3, taken from reference TRBV7-9 and TRBJ2-3): DTGVSQNPRHKITKRGQNVTFRCDPISEHNRLYWYRQTLGQGPEFLTYFQNEAQLEKSRLLSDRFSAERPKGSFSTLEIQRTEQGDSAMYLCASSRTLLASITDTQYFGPGTRLTVL.

The rearrangement joins TRBV11-3 to TRBJ2-3, with D tentatively TRBD1 (6 bases). The CDR3 loop spans 16 amino acids. Germline CDR1 and CDR2: SGHNT and YENEEA. The V and J ends lost 3 bases and 2 bases respectively, with 15 bases between them. CDR3 residues: CASSFPGQLHTDTQYF. The CDR3 DNA reads TGTGCCAGCAGCTTCCCCGGACAGTTACACACAGATACGCAGTATTTT.